What follows are 2 T cell receptor beta chains derived from one specimen sequenced in a study of Ad26.COV2.S vaccination and SARS-CoV-2 variants. Sequencing was performed with immunoSEQ multiplex PCR; in TCRdb, only in-frame clones are kept and a portion is missing. The sample holds roughly 400,000 clones, 90% seen once. Documented treatment: some 20 received Ad26.COV2.S at low or high dose, single or two shots; 5 received placebo; per-sample allocation not given. The samples date from day 63 after the first vaccine or placebo injection. The sample was peripheral blood, taken in a trial of Ad26.COV2.S vaccine versus placebo. The origin of the receptors is a person between 18 and 60 years old who received the Ad26.COV2.S COVID-19 vaccine or a placebo.

The rearrangement links TRBV7-6 to TRBJ1-1; 7 bases line up with TRBD1. The length of the CDR3 is 16 residues. Per germline, CDR1 SGHVS and CDR2 FNYEAQ. After removal of 2 bases from V and 6 bases from J, the junction contained 12 bases not matched to a gene. The chain's CDR3 is CASSLLRTGDWSEAFF. The CDR3 region has the DNA TGTGCCAGCAGCTTATTGAGGACAGGAGATTGGTCTGAAGCTTTCTTT. Supplemented by reference TRBV7-6 and TRBJ1-1, the full variable domain reads GAGVSQSPRYKVTKRGQDVALRCDPISGHVSLYWYRQALGQGPEFLTYFNYEAQQDKSGLPNDRFSAERPEGSISTLTIQRTEQRDSAMYRCASSLLRTGDWSEAFFGQGTRLTVV.

This clone was detected once. The rearrangement joins TRBV11-3 to TRBJ2-1; no definite D call. Trimming cost V 4 bases and J 6 bases, with 7 bases left between them. Germline-derived CDR1 and CDR2 are SGHNT and YENEEA. The CDR3 is made up of 12 amino acids. CDR3 loop: CASSSRVNEQFF. CDR3 bases: TGTGCCAGCAGCTCTAGGGTCAATGAGCAGTTCTTC.